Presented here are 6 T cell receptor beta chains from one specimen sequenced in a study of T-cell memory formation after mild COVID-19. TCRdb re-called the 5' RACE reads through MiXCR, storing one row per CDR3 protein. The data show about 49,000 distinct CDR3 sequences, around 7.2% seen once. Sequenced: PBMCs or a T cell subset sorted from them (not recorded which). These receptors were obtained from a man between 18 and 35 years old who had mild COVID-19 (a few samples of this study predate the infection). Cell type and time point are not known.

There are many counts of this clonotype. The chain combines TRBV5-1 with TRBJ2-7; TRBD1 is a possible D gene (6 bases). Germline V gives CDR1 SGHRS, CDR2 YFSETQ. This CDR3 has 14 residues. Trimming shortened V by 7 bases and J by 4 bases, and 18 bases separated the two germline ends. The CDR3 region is CASAPGTPLYEQYF. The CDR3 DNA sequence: TGCGCCAGCGCTCCCGGGACACCCCTTTACGAGCAGTACTTC.

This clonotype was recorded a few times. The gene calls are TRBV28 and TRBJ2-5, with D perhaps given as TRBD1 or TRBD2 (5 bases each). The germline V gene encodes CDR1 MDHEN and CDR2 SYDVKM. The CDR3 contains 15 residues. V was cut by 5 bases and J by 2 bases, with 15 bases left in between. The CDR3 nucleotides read TGTGCCAGCAGTGGGCGAGGGGCAGCTCAAGAGACCCAGTACTTC. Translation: CASSGRGAAQETQYF.

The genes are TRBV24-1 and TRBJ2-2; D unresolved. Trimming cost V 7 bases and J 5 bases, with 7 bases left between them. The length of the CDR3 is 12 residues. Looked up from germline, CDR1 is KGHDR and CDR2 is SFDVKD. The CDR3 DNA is TGTGCCACCAGAGACTGGACCGGGGAGCTGTTTTTT. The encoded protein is CATRDWTGELFF.

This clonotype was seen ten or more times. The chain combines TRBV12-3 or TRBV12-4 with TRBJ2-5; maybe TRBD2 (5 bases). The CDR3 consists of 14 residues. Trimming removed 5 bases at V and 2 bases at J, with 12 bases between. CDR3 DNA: TGTGCCAGCAGTCCCCCGGGGTTACAAGAGACCCAGTACTTC. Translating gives CASSPPGLQETQYF.

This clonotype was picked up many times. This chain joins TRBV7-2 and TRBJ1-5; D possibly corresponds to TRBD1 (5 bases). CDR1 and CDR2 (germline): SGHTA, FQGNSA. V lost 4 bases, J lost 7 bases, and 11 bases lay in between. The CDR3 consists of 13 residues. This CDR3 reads CASSYGGEQPQHF. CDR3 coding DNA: TGTGCCAGCAGCTACGGGGGGGAGCAGCCCCAGCATTTT.

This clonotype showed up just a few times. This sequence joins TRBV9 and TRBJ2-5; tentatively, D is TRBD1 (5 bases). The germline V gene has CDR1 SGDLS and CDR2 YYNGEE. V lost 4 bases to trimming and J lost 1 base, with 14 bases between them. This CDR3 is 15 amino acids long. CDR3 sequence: CASSRNGAVQETQYF. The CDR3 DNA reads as TGTGCCAGCAGCCGCAATGGGGCCGTCCAAGAGACCCAGTACTTC.